Below are 4 T cell receptor beta chains sequenced from a single sample in a study of OX40 agonist ivuxolimab in advanced cancers. Sequenced by immunoSEQ multiplex PCR; TCRdb stores in-frame clones only, minus some. The sample lists 55,000 to 75,000 clones; roughly 80% were seen once. Sequenced here: CD4+ or CD8+ T cells sorted from blood, sampled in a trial of the OX40 agonist ivuxolimab. The source of these receptors is an adult with an advanced solid tumor such as melanoma, head and neck, liver or kidney cancer.

The genes are TRBV2 and TRBJ2-5; the match to TRBD1 covers 8 bases. The last part of the DNA fits TRBJ2-7 better; the J call may be wrong. CDR3 length equals 14 residues. Looked up from germline, CDR1 is SNHLY and CDR2 is FYNNEI. The DNA of the CDR3 is TGTGCCAGCAGCGGACAGGGAGGAAACTACGAGCAGTACTTC. This translates into CASSGQGGNYEQYF.

The count of this clone is one. The rearrangement joins TRBV6-6 to TRBJ2-6; D not resolved. The V and J ends lost 0 bases and 0 bases respectively, with 6 bases between them. Germline CDR1 and CDR2: MNHNY and SVGAGI (reference sequence). The CDR3 length is 16 residues. The CDR3 sequence is CASSYSADSGANVLTF. The DNA for the CDR3 is TGTGCCAGCAGTTACTCGGCGGACTCTGGGGCCAACGTCCTGACTTTC.

This clone was observed a single time. V gene TRBV5-1 combines with J gene TRBJ2-3; 12 bases are shared with TRBD2. Germline loops: CDR1 SGHRS, CDR2 YFSETQ. V trimming: 4 bases; J trimming: 1 base; junction bases outside the gene matches: 10. The CDR3 is 18 residues long. CDR3 bases: TGCGCCAGCAGCCCAGGGCTAGCGGGGGGGCAGGGCACAGATACGCAGTATTTT. Its protein product is CASSPGLAGGQGTDTQYF. Looking up the rest from reference TRBV5-1 and TRBJ2-3 gives the full variable domain: KAGVTQTPRYLIKTRGQQVTLSCSPISGHRSVSWYQQTPGQGLQFLFEYFSETQRNKGNFPGRFSGRQFSNSRSEMNVSTLELGDSALYLCASSPGLAGGQGTDTQYFGPGTRLTVL.

This clone was seen a single time. The chain carries TRBV5-1 and TRBJ2-1; TRBD2 matches 10 bases. This CDR3 has 16 amino acids. Germline assignment: CDR1 SGHRS and CDR2 YFSETQ. V lost 0 bases and J lost 3; bases outside the gene matches: 3. The DNA of the CDR3 is TGCGCCAGCAGCTTGGCCGCTAGCGGGGGCTACAATGAGCAGTTCTTC. Its protein product is CASSLAASGGYNEQFF. Filled out from reference TRBV5-1 and TRBJ2-1, the complete variable domain reads KAGVTQTPRYLIKTRGQQVTLSCSPISGHRSVSWYQQTPGQGLQFLFEYFSETQRNKGNFPGRFSGRQFSNSRSEMNVSTLELGDSALYLCASSLAASGGYNEQFFGPGTRLTVL.